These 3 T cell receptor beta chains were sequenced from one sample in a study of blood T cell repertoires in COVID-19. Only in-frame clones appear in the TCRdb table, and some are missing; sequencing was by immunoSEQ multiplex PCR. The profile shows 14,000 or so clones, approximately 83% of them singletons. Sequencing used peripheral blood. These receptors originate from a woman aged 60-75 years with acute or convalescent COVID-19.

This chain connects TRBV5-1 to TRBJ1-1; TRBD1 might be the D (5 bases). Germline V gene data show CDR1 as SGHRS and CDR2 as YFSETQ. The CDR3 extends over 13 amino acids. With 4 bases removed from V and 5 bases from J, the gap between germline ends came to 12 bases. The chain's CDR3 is CASSLNPGTEAFF. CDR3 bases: TGCGCCAGCAGCCTAAACCCAGGGACTGAAGCTTTCTTT.

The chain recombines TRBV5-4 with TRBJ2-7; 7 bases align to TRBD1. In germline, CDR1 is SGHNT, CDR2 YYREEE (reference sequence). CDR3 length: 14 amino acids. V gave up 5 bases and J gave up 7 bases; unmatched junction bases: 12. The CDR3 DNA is TGTGCCAGCAGTAGGGGGCCCCCCACTGGGGAGCAGTACTTC. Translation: CASSRGPPTGEQYF.

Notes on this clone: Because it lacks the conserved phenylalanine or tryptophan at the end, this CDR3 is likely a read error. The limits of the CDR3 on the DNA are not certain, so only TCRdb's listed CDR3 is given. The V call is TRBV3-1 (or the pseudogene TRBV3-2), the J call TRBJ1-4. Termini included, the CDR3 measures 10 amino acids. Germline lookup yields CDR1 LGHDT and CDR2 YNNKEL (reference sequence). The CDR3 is CASSQRSEGG.